This T cell receptor beta chain comes out of a study of identifying expanded T cells in peripheral blood. Assay: immunoSEQ multiplex PCR; the TCRdb copy retains only in-frame clones and omits some. The sample has some 120,000 clones, approximately 80% seen once. The clonotype was recovered from a person aged 18 to 75 in good health. The specimen was blood.

The CDR3 sequence is CASSATLGGTDTQYF. The CDR3 region has the DNA TGTGCCAGCAGCGCCACCCTGGGGGGCACAGATACGCAGTATTTT. The genes are TRBV5-4 and TRBJ2-3; D tentatively reads TRBD1 or TRBD2 (5 bases each). V lost 4 bases to trimming and J lost 1 base, with 13 bases between them. The CDR3 length is 15 residues. CDR1 SGHNT and CDR2 YYREEE come from the germline V gene (reference sequence).